This T cell receptor beta chain stems from a study of cytotoxic CD8 clonotypes in ibrutinib-treated CLL. Study context: Partial response occurred in around 24 patients and complete response in 2; at median around 5.5 years, about 14 remained remitted and roughly twelve progressed.

Sequencing used immunoSEQ multiplex PCR; TCRdb keeps in-frame clones, though not all of them. The repertoire consists of 200,000 or so clones, with over 65% occurring once and the leading ten covering approximately 6%. In regard to this clone: Its antigen is undetermined.

Germline V CDR1 and CDR2: MDHEN, SYDVKM. There are 16 residues in the CDR3. V lost 5 bases and J 6 bases, leaving 19 bases between the germline ends. The study, taken as a whole, reports: T-cell clonality at baseline went above that of age-matched healthy donors and rose and fell with circulating CD8+ T-cell counts.

This TCR was recovered from a human donor with chronic lymphocytic leukemia. The rearrangement joins TRBV28 to TRBJ2-2; D may match TRBD1 or TRBD2 (5 bases each). The material sequenced was PBMCs, taken after 12 months of ibrutinib treatment. CDR3 region: CASSVTGTRASGELFF. Written as DNA, the CDR3 is TGTGCCAGCAGTGTTACCGGGACCCGAGCGTCCGGGGAGCTGTTTTTT. The whole variable domain, remainder taken from reference TRBV28 and TRBJ2-2, is DVKVTQSSRYLVKRTGEKVFLECVQDMDHENMFWYRQDPGLGLRLIYFSYDVKMKEKGDIPEGYSVSREKKERFSLILESASTNQTSMYLCASSVTGTRASGELFFGEGSRLTVL.